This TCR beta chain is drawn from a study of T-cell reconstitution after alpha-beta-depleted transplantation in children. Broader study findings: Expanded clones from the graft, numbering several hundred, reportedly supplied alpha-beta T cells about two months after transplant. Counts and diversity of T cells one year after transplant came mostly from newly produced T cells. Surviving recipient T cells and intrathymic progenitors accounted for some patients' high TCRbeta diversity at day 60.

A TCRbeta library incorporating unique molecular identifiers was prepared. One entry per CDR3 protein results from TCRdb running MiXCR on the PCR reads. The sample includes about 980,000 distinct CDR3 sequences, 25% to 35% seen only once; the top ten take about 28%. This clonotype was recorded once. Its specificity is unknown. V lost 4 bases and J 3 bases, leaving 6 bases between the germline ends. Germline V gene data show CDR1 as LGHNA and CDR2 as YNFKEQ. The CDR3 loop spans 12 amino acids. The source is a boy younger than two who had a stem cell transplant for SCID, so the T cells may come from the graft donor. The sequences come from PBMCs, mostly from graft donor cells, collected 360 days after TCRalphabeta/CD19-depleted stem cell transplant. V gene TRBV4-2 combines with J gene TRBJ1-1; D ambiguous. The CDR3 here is CASSRLDTEAFF. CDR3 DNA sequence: TGTGCCAGCAGCCGCTTGGACACTGAAGCTTTCTTT.